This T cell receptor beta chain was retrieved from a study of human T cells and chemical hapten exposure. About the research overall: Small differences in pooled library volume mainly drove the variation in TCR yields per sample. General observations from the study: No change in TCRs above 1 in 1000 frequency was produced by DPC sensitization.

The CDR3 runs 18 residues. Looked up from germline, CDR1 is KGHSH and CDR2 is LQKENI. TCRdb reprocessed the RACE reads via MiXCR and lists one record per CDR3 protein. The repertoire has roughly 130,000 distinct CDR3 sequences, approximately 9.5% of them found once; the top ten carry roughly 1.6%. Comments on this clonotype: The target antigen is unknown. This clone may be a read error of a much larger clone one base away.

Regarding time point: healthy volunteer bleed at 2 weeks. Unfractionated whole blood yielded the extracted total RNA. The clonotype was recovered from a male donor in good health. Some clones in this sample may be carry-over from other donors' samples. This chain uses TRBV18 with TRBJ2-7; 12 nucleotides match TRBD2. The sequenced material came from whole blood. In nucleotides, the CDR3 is TGTGCCAGCTCATCGACCAGCTCCGGAATGGGACTAGCGGGCGAGCAGCACTTC. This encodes CASSSTSSGMGLAGEQHF. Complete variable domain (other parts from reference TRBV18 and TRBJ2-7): NAGVMQNPRHLVRRRGQEARLRCSPMKGHSHVYWYRQLPEEGLKFMVYLQKENIIDESGMPKERFSAEFPKEGPSILRIQQVVRGDSAAYFCASSSTSSGMGLAGEQHFGPGTRLTVT.